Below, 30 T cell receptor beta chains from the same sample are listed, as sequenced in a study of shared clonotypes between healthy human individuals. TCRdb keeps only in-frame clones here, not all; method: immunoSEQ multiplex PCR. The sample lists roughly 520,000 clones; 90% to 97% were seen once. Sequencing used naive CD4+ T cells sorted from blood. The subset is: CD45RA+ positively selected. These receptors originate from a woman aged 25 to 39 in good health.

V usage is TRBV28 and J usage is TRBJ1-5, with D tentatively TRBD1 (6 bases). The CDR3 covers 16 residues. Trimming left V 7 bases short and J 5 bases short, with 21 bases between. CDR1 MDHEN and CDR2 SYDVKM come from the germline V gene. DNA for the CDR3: TGTGCCAGCATTACCAGTGGGGGGGCCGATTATCAGCCCCAGCATTTT. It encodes CASITSGGADYQPQHF.

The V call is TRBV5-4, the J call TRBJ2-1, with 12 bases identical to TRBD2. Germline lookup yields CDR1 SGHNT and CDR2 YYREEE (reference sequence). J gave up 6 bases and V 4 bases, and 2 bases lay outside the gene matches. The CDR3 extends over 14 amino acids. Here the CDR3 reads CASSQTSGSNEQFF. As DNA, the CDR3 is TGTGCCAGCAGCCAGACTAGCGGGAGCAATGAGCAGTTCTTC.

The CDR3 bases are TGTGCCAGCTCACCACAGATGACTAGCGGGATATTGGCAGATACGCAGTATTTT. Amino acids: CASSPQMTSGILADTQYF. V gene TRBV18 combines with J gene TRBJ2-3; 11 nucleotides line up with TRBD2. Per germline, CDR1 KGHSH and CDR2 LQKENI. The CDR3 is 18 residues long. J gave up 4 bases and V 1 base, and 10 bases lay outside the gene matches. The variable domain in full, completed from reference TRBV18 and TRBJ2-3, reads NAGVMQNPRHLVRRRGQEARLRCSPMKGHSHVYWYRQLPEEGLKFMVYLQKENIIDESGMPKERFSAEFPKEGPSILRIQQVVRGDSAAYFCASSPQMTSGILADTQYFGPGTRLTVL.

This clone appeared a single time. The CDR3 sequence is CASSKPVGWRHWANVLTF. In DNA form, the CDR3 reads TGTGCCAGCAGCAAACCAGTGGGATGGCGTCACTGGGCCAACGTCCTGACTTTC. This chain uses TRBV21-1 with TRBJ2-6. TRBV21-1 is recorded as a pseudogene. The CDR3 runs 18 residues.

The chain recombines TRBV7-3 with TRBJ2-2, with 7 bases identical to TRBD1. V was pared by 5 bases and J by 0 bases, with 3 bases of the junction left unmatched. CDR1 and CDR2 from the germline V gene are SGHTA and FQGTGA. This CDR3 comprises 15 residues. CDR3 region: CASSPDRTNTGELFF. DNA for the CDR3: TGTGCCAGCAGCCCGGACAGGACGAACACCGGGGAGCTGTTTTTT.

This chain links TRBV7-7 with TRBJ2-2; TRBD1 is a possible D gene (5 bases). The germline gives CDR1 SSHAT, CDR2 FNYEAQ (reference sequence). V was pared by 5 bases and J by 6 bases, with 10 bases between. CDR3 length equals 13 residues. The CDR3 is CASSKGVAGELFF. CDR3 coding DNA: TGTGCCAGCAGCAAAGGGGTGGCCGGGGAGCTGTTTTTT.

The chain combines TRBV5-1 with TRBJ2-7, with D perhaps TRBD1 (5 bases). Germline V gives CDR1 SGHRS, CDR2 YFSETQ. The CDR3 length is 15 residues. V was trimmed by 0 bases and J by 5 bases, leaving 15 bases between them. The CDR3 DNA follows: TGCGCCAGCAGCTTGGACAGGTCATCCCGCCACGAGCAGTACTTC. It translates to CASSLDRSSRHEQYF.

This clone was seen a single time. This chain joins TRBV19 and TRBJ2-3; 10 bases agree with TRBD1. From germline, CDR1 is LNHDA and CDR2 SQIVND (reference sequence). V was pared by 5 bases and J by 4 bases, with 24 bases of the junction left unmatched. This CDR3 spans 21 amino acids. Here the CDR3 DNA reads TGTGCCAGTAGTCAAAAGGGGGACAGGGGATGGATTGGTATGGGCCCAGATACGCAGTATTTT. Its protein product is CASSQKGDRGWIGMGPDTQYF.

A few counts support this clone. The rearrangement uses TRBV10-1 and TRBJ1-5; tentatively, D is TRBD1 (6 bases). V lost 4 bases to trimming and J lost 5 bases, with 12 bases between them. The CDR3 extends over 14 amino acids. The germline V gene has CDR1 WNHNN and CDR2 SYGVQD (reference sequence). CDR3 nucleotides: TGCGCCAGCAGTGCGGGGGCGCCCGATCAGCCCCAGCATTTT. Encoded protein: CASSAGAPDQPQHF.

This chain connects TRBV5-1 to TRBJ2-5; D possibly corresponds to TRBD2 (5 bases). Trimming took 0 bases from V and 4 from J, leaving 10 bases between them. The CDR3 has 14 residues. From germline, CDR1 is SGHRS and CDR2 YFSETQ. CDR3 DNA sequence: TGCGCCAGCAGCTTGGCGGGAAATGGAGAGACCCAGTACTTC. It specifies CASSLAGNGETQYF.

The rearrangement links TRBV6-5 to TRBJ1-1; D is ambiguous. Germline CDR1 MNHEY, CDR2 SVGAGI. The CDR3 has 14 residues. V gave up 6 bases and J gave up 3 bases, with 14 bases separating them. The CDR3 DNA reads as TGTGCCAGCAGGACCCCAAGCCAGGACACTGAAGCTTTCTTT. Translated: CASRTPSQDTEAFF.

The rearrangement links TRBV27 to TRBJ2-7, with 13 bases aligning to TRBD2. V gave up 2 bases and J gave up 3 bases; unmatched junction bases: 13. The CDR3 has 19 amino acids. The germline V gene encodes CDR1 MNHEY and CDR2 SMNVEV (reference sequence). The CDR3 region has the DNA TGTGCCAGCAGTTTAGCATGGACTAGCGGGAGCCCCTGGAGCTACGAGCAGTACTTC. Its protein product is CASSLAWTSGSPWSYEQYF.

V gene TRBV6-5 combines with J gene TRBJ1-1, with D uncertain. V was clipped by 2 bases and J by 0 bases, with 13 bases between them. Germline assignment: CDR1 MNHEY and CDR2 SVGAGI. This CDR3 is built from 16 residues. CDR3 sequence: CASSYRVAGLNTEAFF. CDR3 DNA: TGTGCCAGCAGTTACAGGGTTGCGGGTTTGAACACTGAAGCTTTCTTT.

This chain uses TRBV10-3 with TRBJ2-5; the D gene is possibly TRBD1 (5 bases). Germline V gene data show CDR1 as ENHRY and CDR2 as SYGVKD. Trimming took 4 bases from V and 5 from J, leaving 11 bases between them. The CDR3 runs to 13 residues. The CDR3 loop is CAISVQGGETQYF. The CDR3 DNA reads TGTGCCATCAGTGTCCAGGGTGGCGAGACCCAGTACTTC.

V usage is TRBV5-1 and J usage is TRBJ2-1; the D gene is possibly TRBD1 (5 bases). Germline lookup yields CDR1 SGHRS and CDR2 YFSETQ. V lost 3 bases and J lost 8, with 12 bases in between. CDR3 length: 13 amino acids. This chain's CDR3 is CASSSHQGYEQFF. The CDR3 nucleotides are TGCGCCAGCAGCTCCCACCAGGGCTATGAGCAGTTCTTC.

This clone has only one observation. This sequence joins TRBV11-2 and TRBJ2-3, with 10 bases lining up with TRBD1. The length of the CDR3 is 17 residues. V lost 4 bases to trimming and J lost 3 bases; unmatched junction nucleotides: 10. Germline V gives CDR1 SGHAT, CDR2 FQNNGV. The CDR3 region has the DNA TGTGCCAGCAGCTCGGACAGGGGGTATTTGGCGACAGATACGCAGTATTTT. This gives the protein CASSSDRGYLATDTQYF.

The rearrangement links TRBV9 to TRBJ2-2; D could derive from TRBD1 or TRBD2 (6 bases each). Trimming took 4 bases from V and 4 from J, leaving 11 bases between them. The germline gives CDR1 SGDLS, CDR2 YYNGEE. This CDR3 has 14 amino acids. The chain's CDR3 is CASSSGAGTGELFF. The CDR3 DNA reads TGTGCCAGCAGCTCGGGGGCTGGCACCGGGGAGCTGTTTTTT. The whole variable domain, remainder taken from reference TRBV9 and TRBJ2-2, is DSGVTQTPKHLITATGQRVTLRCSPRSGDLSVYWYQQSLDQGLQFLIQYYNGEERAKGNILERFSAQQFPDLHSELNLSSLELGDSALYFCASSSGAGTGELFFGEGSRLTVL.

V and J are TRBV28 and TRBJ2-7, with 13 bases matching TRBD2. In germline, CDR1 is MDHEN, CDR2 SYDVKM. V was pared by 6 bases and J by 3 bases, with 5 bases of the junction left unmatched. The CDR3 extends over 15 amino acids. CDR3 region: CASRGGTSGDYEQYF. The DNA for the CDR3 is TGTGCCAGCAGGGGCGGGACTAGCGGGGACTACGAGCAGTACTTC.

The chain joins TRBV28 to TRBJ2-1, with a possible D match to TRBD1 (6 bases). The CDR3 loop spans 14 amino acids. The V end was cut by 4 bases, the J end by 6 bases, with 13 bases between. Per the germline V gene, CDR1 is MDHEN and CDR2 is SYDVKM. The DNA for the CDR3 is TGTGCCAGCAGTTCAGGGGACGCGCGCAATGAGCAGTTCTTC. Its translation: CASSSGDARNEQFF. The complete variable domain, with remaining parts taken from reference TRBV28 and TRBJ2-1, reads DVKVTQSSRYLVKRTGEKVFLECVQDMDHENMFWYRQDPGLGLRLIYFSYDVKMKEKGDIPEGYSVSREKKERFSLILESASTNQTSMYLCASSSGDARNEQFFGPGTRLTVL.

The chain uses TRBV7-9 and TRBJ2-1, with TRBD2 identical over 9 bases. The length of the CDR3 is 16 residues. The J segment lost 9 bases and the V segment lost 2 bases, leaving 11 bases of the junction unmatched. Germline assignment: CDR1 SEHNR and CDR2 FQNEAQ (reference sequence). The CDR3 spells CASSLRQTSGQGEQFF. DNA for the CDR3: TGTGCCAGCAGCTTACGCCAGACTAGCGGCCAGGGTGAGCAGTTCTTC.

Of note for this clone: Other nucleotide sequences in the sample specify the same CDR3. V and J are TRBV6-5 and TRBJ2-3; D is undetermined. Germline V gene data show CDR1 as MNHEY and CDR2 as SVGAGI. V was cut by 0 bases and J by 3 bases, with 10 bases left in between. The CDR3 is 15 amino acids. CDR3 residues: CASSYSGSGTDTQYF. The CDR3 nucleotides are TGTGCCAGCAGTTACTCGGGGTCAGGAACAGATACGCAGTATTTT.

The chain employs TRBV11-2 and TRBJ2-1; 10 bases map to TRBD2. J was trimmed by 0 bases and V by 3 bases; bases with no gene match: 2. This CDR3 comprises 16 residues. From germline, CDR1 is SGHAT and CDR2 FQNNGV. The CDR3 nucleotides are TGTGCCAGCAGCTTTTCTAGCGGGAGCTCCTACAATGAGCAGTTCTTC. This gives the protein CASSFSSGSSYNEQFF.

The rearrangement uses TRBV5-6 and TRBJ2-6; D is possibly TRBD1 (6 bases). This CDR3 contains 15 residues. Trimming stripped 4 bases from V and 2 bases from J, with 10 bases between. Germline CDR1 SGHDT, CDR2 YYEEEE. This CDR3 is CASSGQGTGANVLTF. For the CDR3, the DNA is TGTGCCAGCAGCGGTCAGGGGACTGGGGCCAACGTCCTGACTTTC. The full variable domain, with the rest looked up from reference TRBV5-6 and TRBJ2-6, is DAGVTQSPTHLIKTRGQQVTLRCSPKSGHDTVSWYQQALGQGPQFIFQYYEEEERQRGNFPDRFSGHQFPNYSSELNVNALLLGDSALYLCASSGQGTGANVLTFGAGSRLTVL.

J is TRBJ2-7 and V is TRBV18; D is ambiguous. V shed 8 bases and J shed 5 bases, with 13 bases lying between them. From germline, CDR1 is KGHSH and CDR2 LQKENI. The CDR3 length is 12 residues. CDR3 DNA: TGTGCCAGCGCGCCGACAAGGGACGAGCAGTACTTC. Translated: CASAPTRDEQYF.

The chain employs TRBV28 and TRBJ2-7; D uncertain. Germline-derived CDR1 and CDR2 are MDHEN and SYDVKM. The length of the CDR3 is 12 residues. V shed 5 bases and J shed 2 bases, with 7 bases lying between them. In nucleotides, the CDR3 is TGTGCCAGCAGTCCTAATCCCTACGAGCAGTACTTC. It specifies CASSPNPYEQYF.

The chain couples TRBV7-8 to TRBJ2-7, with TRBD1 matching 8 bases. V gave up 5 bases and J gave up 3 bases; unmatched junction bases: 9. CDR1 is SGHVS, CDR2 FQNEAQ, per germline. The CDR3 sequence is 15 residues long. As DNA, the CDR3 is TGTGCCAGCAGCCCCCCCGGGACAGGACACTACGAGCAGTACTTC. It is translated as CASSPPGTGHYEQYF.

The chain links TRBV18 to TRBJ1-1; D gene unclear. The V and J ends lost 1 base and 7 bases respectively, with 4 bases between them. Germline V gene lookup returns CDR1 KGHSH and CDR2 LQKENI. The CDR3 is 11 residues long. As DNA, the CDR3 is TGTGCCAGCTCACCACTCGGTGAAGCTTTCTTT. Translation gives CASSPLGEAFF.

The CDR3 is CATSILSREHYEQYF. The CDR3 bases are TGTGCCACCAGCATCCTTAGCCGGGAACACTACGAGCAGTACTTC. The chain links TRBV15 to TRBJ2-7; the D gene is possibly TRBD2 (5 bases). The CDR3 has 15 amino acids. From germline, CDR1 is LNHNV and CDR2 YYDKDF (reference sequence). The V gene lost 4 bases and the J gene lost 3 bases, with 16 bases spanning the gap.

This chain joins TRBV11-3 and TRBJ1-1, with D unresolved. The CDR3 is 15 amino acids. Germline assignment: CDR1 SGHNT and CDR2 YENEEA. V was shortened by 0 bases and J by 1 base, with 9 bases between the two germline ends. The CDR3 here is CASSLEGKGNTEAFF. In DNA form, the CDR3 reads TGTGCCAGCAGCTTAGAGGGTAAGGGGAACACTGAAGCTTTCTTT.

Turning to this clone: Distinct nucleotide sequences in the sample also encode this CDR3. CDR3 in amino acids: CASSPGQGAYEQYF. Here the CDR3 DNA reads TGTGCCAGCTCACCTGGCCAGGGGGCCTACGAGCAGTACTTC. The chain joins TRBV18 to TRBJ2-5; 7 bases align to TRBD1. Matching the DNA end better, TRBJ2-7 makes the J call doubtful. The germline V gene has CDR1 KGHSH and CDR2 LQKENI. This CDR3 has 14 residues.